The clone carrying this T cell receptor (beta chain) has only one observation. Under the authors' procedure: Reference gene primer amplification yielded estimated nucleated cell counts. Only in-frame clones appear in the TCRdb table, and some are missing; sequencing was by immunoSEQ multiplex PCR. The V and J calls and clone size are taken from that table; D and trimming were inferred from the DNA. The sample includes fewer than 80,000 clones, more than 75% seen only once; the top ten take 16%. The ends were cut back, 2 bases at V and 2 bases at J, with 13 bases in the middle. Germline-derived CDR1 and CDR2 are MDHEN and SYDVKM. The CDR3 is made up of 15 amino acids. The source of the sample is a study of blood T cell repertoires in COVID-19. The overall study: Acute and convalescent COVID-19 samples came from the United States, Italy and Spain.

The clonotype originates from a woman of 80 years or more with active or convalescent COVID-19. The sequencing sample was made of peripheral blood. J is TRBJ2-7 and V is TRBV28, with TRBD2 as a possible D gene (6 bases). This CDR3 reads CASSLGGNKPYEQYF. The CDR3 nucleotides are TGTGCCAGCAGTTTAGGAGGGAATAAACCCTACGAGCAGTACTTC.